This paragraph reports one TCR beta chain. Its antigen remains unidentified. These data belong to a study of human CD8 memory T cell subsets. Overall study results and limits: Stem-like memory T cell repertoires seemed more diverse than precursor exhausted ones by Chao1 estimates.

This CDR3 has 16 residues. From germline, CDR1 is MNHNY and CDR2 SVGAGI (reference sequence). Sequencing libraries of TCR beta were made by UMI-labeled 5' RACE. Following a re-call of the 5' RACE reads, TCRdb has one entry per CDR3 protein and lacks DNA. This sample's clone table lists approximately 9,300 distinct CDR3 sequences. This TCR was recovered from a human donor in good health. The V and J genes are TRBV6-6 and TRBJ2-5; checking the TCRdb D call of TRBD2 is not possible without DNA. Sequencing was carried out using CD8+ T cells from PBMCs. The CDR3 loop is CASSTGAGGPRETQYF.